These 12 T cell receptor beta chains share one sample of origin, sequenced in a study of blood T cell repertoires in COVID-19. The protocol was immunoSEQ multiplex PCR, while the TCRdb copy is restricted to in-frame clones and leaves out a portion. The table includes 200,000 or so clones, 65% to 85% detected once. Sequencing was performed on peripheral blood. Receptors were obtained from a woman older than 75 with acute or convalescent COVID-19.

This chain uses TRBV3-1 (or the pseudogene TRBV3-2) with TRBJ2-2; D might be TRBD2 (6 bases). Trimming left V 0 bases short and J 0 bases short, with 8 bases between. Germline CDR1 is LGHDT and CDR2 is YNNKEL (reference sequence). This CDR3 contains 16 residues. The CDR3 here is CASSQEAGANTGELFF. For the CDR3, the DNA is TGTGCCAGCAGCCAAGAAGCGGGTGCGAACACCGGGGAGCTGTTTTTT.

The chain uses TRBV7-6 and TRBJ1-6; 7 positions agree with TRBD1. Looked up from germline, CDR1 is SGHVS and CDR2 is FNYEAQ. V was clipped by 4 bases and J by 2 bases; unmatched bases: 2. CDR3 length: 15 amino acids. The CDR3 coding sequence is TGTGCCAGCAGCTCCGGGACAGCCTATAATTCACCCCTCCACTTT. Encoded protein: CASSSGTAYNSPLHF.

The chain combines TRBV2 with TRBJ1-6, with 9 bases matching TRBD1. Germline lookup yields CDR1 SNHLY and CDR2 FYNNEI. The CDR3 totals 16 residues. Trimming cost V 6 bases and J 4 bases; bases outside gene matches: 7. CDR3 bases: TGTGCCAGCAGGGACGGGGACAGGGATTATAATTCACCCCTCCACTTT. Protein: CASRDGDRDYNSPLHF.

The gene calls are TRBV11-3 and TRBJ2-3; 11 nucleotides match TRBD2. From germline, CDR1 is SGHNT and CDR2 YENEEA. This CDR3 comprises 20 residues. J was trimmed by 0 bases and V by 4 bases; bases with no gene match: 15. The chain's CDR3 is CASSSPFSGGALGSTDTQYF. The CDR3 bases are TGTGCCAGCAGCTCTCCCTTTAGCGGGGGGGCTCTCGGTAGCACAGATACGCAGTATTTT.

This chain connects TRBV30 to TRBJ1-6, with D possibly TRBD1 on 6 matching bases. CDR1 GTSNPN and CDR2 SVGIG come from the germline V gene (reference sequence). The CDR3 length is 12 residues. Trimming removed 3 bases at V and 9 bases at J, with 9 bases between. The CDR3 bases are TGTGCCTGGAGGGGGACAAGTTCACCCCTCCACTTT. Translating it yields CAWRGTSSPLHF.

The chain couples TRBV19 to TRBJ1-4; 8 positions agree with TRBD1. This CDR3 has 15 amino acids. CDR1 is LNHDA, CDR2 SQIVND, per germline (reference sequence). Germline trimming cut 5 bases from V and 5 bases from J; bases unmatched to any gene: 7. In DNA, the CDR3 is TGTGCCAGTAGTTTAGCCGACAGGGGAAATGAAAAACTGTTTTTT. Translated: CASSLADRGNEKLFF.

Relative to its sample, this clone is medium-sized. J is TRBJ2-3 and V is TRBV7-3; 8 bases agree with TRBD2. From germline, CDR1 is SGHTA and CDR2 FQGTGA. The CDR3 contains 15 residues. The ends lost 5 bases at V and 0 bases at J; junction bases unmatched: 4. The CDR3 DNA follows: TGTGCCAGCAGCATTAGCGGGGCTAGCACAGATACGCAGTATTTT. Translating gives CASSISGASTDTQYF.

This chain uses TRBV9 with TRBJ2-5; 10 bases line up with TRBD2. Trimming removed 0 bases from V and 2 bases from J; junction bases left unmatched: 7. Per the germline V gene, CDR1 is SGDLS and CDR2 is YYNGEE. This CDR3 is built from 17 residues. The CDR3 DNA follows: TGTGCCAGCAGCGTAGGTCCTAGGACTAGCGGACAAGAGACCCAGTACTTC. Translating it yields CASSVGPRTSGQETQYF.

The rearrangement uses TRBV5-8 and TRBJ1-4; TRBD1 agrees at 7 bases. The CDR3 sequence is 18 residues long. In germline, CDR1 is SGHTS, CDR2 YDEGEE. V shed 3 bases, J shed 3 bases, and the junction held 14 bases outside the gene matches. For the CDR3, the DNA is TGTGCCAGCAGCTCGATACAGGGGTTTTTCGGCCCTAATGAAAAACTGTTTTTT. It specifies CASSSIQGFFGPNEKLFF.

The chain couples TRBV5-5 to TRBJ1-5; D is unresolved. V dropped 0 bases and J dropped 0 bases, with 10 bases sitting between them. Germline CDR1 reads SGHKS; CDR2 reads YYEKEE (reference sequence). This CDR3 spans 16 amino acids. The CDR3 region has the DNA TGTGCCAGCAGCTTGGGACAACGGAATAGCAATCAGCCCCAGCATTTT. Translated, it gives CASSLGQRNSNQPQHF.

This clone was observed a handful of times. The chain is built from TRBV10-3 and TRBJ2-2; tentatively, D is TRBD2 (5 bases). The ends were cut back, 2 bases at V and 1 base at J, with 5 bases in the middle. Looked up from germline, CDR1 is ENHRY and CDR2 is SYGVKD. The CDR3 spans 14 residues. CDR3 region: CAISERGNTGELFF. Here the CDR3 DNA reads TGTGCCATCAGTGAGCGGGGGAACACCGGGGAGCTGTTTTTT.

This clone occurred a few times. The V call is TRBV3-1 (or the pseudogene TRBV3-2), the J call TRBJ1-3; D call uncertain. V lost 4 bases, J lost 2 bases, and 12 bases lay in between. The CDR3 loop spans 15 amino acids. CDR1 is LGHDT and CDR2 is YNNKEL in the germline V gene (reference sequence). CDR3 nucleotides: TGTGCCAGCAGCCCATTAAACAGCCCTGGAAACACCATATATTTT. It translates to CASSPLNSPGNTIYF.